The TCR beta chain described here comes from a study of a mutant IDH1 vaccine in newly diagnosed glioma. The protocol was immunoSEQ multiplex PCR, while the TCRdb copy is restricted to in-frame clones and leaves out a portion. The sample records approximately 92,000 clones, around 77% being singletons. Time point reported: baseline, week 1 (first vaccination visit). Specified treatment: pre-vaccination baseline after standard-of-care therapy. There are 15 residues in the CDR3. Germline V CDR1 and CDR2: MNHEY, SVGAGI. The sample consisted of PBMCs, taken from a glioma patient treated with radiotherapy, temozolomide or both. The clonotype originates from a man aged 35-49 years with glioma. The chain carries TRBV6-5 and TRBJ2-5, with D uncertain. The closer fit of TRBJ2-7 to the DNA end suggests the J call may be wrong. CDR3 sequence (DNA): TGTGCCAGCAGCCCCCTCGCAGTCAGATCCTACGAGCAGTACTTC. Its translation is CASSPLAVRSYEQYF.